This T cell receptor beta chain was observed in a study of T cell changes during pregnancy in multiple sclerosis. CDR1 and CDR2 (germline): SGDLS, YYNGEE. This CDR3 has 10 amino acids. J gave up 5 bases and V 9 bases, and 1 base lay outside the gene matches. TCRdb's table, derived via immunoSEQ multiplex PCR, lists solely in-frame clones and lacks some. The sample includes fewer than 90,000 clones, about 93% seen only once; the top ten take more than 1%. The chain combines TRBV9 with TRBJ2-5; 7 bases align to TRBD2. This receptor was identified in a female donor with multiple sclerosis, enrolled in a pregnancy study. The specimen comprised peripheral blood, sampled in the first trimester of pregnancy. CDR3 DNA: TGTGCCACCGGGAGGGAGACCCAGTACTTC. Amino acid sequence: CATGRETQYF.